This TCR beta chain was recovered during a study of spatial heterogeneity in lung cancer. The CDR3 has 14 residues. Germline CDR1 is MNHNS and CDR2 is SASEGT. V lost 6 bases and J lost 0, with 8 bases in between. Described time point: sample taken at primary tumor resection. Without sorting, whole RNA was sequenced from tumor, nontumor lung or frozen PBMC. TCRdb used MiXCR to reprocess the 5' RACE reads, holding one entry per CDR3 protein. The data contain about 45,000 distinct CDR3 sequences, about 12% of them seen just once; the ten biggest clones take up 35% to 45%. The chain recombines TRBV6-1 with TRBJ2-2; the D is unclear. The material sequenced was PBMCs, taken at surgery. The clonotype was recovered from a female donor with early-stage non-small cell lung cancer. The CDR3 nucleotides read TGTGCCAGCAGGGGCGGATCGAACACCGGGGAGCTGTTTTTT. Translation: CASRGGSNTGELFF.